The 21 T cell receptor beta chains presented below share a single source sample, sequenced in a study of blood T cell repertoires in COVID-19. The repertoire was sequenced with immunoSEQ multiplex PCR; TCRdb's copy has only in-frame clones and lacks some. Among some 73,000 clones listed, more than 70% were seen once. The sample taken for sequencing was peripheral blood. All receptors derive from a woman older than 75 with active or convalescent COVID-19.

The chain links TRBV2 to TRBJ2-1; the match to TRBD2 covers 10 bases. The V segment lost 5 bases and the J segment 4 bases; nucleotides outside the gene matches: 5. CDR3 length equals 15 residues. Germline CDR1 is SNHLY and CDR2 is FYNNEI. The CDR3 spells CASSTQLAGYNEQFF. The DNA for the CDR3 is TGTGCCAGCAGTACACAACTAGCGGGGTACAATGAGCAGTTCTTC.

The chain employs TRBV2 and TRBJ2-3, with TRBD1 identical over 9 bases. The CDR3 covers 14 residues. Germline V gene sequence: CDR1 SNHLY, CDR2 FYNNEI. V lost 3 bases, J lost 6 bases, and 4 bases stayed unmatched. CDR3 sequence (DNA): TGTGCCAGCAGTGAGGACAGGGGAGGGGATACGCAGTATTTT. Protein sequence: CASSEDRGGDTQYF.

CDR3 residues: CASSVGGANTEAFF. The CDR3 DNA follows: TGTGCCAGCAGCGTAGGCGGGGCAAACACTGAAGCTTTCTTT. The chain employs TRBV9 and TRBJ1-1, with D possibly being TRBD1 (5 bases). This CDR3 comprises 14 residues. Germline CDR1 reads SGDLS; CDR2 reads YYNGEE. Trimming took off 0 bases at V and 2 bases at J, with 8 bases between the two ends.

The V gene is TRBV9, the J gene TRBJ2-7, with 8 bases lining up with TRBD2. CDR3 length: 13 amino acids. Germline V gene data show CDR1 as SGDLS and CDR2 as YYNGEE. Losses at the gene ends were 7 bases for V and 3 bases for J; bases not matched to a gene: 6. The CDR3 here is CASVSGGIYEQYF. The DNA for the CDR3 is TGTGCCAGCGTAAGCGGGGGCATCTACGAGCAGTACTTC.

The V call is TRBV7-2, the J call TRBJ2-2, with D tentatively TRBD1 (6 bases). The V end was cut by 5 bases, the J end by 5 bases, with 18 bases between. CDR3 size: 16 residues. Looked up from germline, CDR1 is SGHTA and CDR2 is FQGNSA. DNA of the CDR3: TGTGCCAGCAGCACCTACACAGGGATGCGGACCGGGGAGCTGTTTTTT. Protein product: CASSTYTGMRTGELFF.

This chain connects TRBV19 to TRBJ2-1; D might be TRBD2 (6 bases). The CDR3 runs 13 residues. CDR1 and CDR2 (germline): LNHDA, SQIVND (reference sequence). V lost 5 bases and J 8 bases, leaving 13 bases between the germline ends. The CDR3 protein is CASSYLRGDEQFF. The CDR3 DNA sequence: TGTGCCAGTAGTTATTTGCGGGGCGATGAGCAGTTCTTC. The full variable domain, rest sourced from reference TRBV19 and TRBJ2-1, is DGGITQSPKYLFRKEGQNVTLSCEQNLNHDAMYWYRQDPGQGLRLIYYSQIVNDFQKGDIAEGYSVSREKKESFPLTVTSAQKNPTAFYLCASSYLRGDEQFFGPGTRLTVL.

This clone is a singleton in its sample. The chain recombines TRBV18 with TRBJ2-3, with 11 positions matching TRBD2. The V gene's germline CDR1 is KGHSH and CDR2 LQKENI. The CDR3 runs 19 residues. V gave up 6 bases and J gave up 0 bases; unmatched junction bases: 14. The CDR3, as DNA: TGTGCCAGCTCTTTGACTAGCGGGGAACTCTACCCTAGCACAGATACGCAGTATTTT. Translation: CASSLTSGELYPSTDTQYF.

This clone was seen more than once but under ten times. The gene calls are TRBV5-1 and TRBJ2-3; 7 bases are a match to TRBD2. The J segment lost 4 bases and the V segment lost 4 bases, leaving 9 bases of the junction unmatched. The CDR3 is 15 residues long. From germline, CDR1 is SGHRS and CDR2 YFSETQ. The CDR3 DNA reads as TGCGCCAGCAGCGCGGTGGGGGGAGGGGCAGATACGCAGTATTTT. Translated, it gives CASSAVGGGADTQYF.

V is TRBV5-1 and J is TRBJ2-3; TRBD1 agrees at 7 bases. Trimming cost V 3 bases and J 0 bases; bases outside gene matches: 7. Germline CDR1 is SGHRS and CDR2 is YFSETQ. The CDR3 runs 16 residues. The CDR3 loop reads CASSSPQGRSTDTQYF. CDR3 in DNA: TGCGCCAGCAGCTCCCCACAGGGGCGTAGCACAGATACGCAGTATTTT.

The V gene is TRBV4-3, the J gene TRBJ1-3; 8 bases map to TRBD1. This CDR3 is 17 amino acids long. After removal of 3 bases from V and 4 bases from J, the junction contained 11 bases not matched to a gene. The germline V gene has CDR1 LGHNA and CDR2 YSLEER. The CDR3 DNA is TGCGCCAGCAGCCAGCAACGGACAGGGAGGACGGGAAACACCATATATTTT. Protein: CASSQQRTGRTGNTIYF.

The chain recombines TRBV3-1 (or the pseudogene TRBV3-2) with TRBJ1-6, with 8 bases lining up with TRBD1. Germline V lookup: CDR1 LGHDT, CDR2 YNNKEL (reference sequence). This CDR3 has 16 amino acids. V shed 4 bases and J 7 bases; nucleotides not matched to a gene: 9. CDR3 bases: TGTGCCAGCAGCCGCAGGGGGCTTAAAGGAAATTCACCCCTCCACTTT. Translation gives CASSRRGLKGNSPLHF.

DNA of the CDR3: TGTGCCAGCAGGCCCCCCAGGGGAGAGACCCAGTACTTC. This gives the protein CASRPPRGETQYF. This chain uses TRBV11-1 with TRBJ2-5, with D tentatively TRBD1 (6 bases). Germline lookup yields CDR1 SGHAT and CDR2 FQDESV (reference sequence). The CDR3 totals 13 residues. The V end was cut by 6 bases, the J end by 4 bases, with 12 bases between. The full variable domain, in which reference TRBV11-1 and TRBJ2-5 provide the parts outside the CDR3, is EAEVAQSPRYKITEKSQAVAFWCDPISGHATLYWYRQILGQGPELLVQFQDESVVDDSQLPKDRFSAERLKGVDSTLKIQPAELGDSAMYLCASRPPRGETQYFGPGTRLLVL.

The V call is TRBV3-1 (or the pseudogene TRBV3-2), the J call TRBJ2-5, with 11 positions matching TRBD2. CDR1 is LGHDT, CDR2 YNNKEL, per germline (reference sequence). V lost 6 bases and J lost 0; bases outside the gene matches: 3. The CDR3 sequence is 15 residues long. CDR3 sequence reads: CASSATSGDQETQYF. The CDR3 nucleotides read TGTGCCAGCAGTGCGACTAGCGGGGACCAAGAGACCCAGTACTTC.

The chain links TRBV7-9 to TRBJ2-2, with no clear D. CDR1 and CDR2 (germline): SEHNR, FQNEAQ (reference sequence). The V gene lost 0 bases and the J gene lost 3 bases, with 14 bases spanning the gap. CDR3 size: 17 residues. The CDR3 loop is CASSLAQVPKHTGELFF. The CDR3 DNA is TGTGCCAGCAGCTTAGCGCAGGTCCCTAAACACACCGGGGAGCTGTTTTTT.

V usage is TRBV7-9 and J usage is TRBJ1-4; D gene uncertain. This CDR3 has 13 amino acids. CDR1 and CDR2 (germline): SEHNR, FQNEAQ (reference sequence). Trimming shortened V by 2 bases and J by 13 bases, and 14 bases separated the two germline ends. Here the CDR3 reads CASSLSEGFGLFF. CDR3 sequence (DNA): TGTGCCAGCAGCTTAAGTGAGGGATTTGGACTGTTTTTT.

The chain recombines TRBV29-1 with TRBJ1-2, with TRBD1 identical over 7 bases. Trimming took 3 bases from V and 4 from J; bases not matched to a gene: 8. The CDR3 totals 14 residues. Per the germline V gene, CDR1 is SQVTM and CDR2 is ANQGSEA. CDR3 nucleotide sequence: TGCAGCGTTGAGGAGACAGGGTTGGGCTATGGCTACACCTTC. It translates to CSVEETGLGYGYTF.

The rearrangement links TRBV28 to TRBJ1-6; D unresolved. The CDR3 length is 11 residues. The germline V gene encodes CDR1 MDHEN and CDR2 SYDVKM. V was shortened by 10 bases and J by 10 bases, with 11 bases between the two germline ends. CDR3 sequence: CATRTASPLHF. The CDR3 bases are TGTGCCACCCGGACTGCATCACCCCTCCACTTT.

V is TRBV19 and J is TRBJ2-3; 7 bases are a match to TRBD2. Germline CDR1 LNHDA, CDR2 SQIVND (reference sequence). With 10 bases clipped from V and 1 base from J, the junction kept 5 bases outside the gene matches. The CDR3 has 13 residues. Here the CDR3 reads CATSRGGTDTQYF. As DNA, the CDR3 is TGTGCCACTTCCCGGGGGGGCACAGATACGCAGTATTTT.

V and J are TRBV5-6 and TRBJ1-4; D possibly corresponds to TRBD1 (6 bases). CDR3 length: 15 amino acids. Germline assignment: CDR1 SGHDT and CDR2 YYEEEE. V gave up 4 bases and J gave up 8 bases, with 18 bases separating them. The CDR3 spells CASSPPGGAGEKLFF. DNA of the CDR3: TGTGCCAGCAGCCCACCGGGGGGGGCTGGAGAAAAACTGTTTTTT.

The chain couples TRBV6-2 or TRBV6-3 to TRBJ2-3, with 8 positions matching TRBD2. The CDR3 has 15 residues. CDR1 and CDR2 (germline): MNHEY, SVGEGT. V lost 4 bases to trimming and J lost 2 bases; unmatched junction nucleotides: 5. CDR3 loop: CASSLGLGDTDTQYF. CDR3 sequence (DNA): TGTGCCAGCAGTTTGGGACTAGGAGACACAGATACGCAGTATTTT.

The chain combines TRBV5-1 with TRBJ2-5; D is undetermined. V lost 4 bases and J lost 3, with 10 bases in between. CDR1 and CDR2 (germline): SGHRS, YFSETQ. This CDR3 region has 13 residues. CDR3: CASSPLSEETQYF. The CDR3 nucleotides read TGCGCCAGCAGCCCACTGTCCGAAGAGACCCAGTACTTC. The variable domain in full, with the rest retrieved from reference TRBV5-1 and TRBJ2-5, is KAGVTQTPRYLIKTRGQQVTLSCSPISGHRSVSWYQQTPGQGLQFLFEYFSETQRNKGNFPGRFSGRQFSNSRSEMNVSTLELGDSALYLCASSPLSEETQYFGPGTRLLVL.